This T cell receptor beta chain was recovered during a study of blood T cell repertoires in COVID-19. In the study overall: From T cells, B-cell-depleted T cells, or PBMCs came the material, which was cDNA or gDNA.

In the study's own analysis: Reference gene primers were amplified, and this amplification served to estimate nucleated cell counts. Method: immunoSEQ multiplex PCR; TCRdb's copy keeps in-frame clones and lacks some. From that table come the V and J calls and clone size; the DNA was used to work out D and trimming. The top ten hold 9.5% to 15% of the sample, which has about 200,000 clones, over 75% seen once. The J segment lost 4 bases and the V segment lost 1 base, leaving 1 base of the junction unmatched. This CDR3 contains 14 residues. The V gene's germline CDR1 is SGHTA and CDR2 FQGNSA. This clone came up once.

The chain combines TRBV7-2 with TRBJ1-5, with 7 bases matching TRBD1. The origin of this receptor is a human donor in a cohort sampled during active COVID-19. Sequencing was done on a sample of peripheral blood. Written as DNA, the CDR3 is TGTGCCAGCAGCTTAGGGACAGGTAATCAGCCCCAGCATTTT. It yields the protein CASSLGTGNQPQHF.